This paragraph reports one TCR beta chain. Its cognate antigen is unknown. PCR involved 60 Vbeta and 13 Jbeta primers. Libraries were prepared by immunoSEQ multiplex PCR; TCRdb keeps only in-frame clonotypes and omits some of them. The sample carries approximately 100,000 clones, 60% to 85% recorded once. The data are from a study of cytomegalovirus exposure and HLA in healthy donors. Study outcomes and limitations: It was reported in a later analysis that an Asian-associated ancestry cluster showed fewer N-insertions than the approximately 670-donor mean.

Germline V gene lookup returns CDR1 SGHDN and CDR2 FVKESK. This CDR3 is 16 amino acids long. Germline trimming cut 5 bases from V and 0 bases from J; bases unmatched to any gene: 5. This chain uses TRBV14 with TRBJ1-4; TRBD1 matches 8 bases. The clonotype comes from a woman aged 40 to 55 in good health and CMV-seronegative. Sequencing was performed on PBMCs. The CDR3 region is CASSSTGGATNEKLFF. The CDR3, as DNA: TGTGCCAGCAGCTCCACAGGGGGGGCAACTAATGAAAAACTGTTTTTT. Based on the CDR3 plus reference TRBV14 and TRBJ1-4, the full variable domain is EAGVTQFPSHSVIEKGQTVTLRCDPISGHDNLYWYRRVMGKEIKFLLHFVKESKQDESGMPNNRFLAERTGGTYSTLKVQPAELEDSGVYFCASSSTGGATNEKLFFGSGTQLSVL.